This T cell receptor beta chain was captured in a study of CD8 T cells in ankylosing spondylitis. Whole-study results and caveats: Reported data indicate significant enrichment of disease-linked clones within matched ankylosing spondylitis synovial fluid. Disease-linked clones had a CD8+ phenotype and relatively low frequency in peripheral blood.

Each CDR3 protein gets one entry after TCRdb re-called the 5' RACE reads with MiXCR. The table has under 200,000 distinct CDR3 sequences, 9.5% to 10% seen once. This CDR3 region has 16 residues. Germline-derived CDR1 and CDR2 are MNHEY and SMNVEV (reference sequence). V lost 6 bases, J lost 5 bases, and 13 bases stayed unmatched. This clonotype has more than one count but fewer than ten. Its antigen is still unknown. The TCR originated in a female donor with ankylosing spondylitis or in good health (not recorded which). The V call is TRBV27, the J call TRBJ2-3; 8 nucleotides match TRBD2. The specimen sequenced was blood, either unsorted or a sorted T cell fraction (not recorded which). The CDR3: CASSYSGMSVGDTQYF. Written as DNA, the CDR3 is TGTGCCAGCAGCTATAGCGGGATGAGTGTCGGAGATACGCAGTATTTT.